The rows below give T cell receptor beta chains drawn from one sample of a study of blood T cell repertoires in COVID-19. Some clones are missing from TCRdb's copy, which holds only in-frame ones; the method was immunoSEQ multiplex PCR. The table has roughly 170,000 clones, about 86% seen once. Sequencing was performed on peripheral blood. The origin of the receptors is a woman in her 70s with COVID-19, enrolled during active disease. Each CDR3 is given with its conserved first and last residue. A D gene is named only where the DNA matches it firmly. The listing skips clone size in some rows; elsewhere it reads once, few, many or a size class.

once	NA	TRBV30	TRBJ1-5	TGTGCCTGGAGTGTATCGAGTGAGCGTCAGCCCCAGCATTTT	CAWSVSSERQPQHF
NA	TRBD1	TRBV4-3	TRBJ1-5	TGCGCCAGCAGCCAAACCCTCCAATCCCTTACAGGGGGGCAGCCCCAGCATTTT	CASSQTLQSLTGGQPQHF
NA	TRBD2	TRBV2	TRBJ2-2	TGTGCCAGCAGTGAACTAGCGGGAGGATTCACCGGGGAGCTGTTTTTT	CASSELAGGFTGELFF
NA	TRBD2	TRBV28	TRBJ2-7	TGTGCCAGCAGTTTAGGCCTAGCGGGAATCGAGCAGTACTTC	CASSLGLAGIEQYF
once	TRBD2	TRBV5-4	TRBJ2-3	TGTGCCAGCAGCTCCCCCGGGACTAGTGCAGATACGCAGTATTTT	CASSSPGTSADTQYF
NA	TRBD2	TRBV7-2	TRBJ2-3	TGTGCCAGCAGACAGGGACTAGCGGGCACAGATACGCAGTATTTT	CASRQGLAGTDTQYF
NA	NA	TRBV7-3	TRBJ1-1	TGTGCCAGCAGCTTAAGCCGGGACTCCCTCGAAGCTTTCTTT	CASSLSRDSLEAFF
NA	TRBD1	TRBV27	TRBJ2-7	TGTGCCAGCAGCAGCCAGGGGGGACAGGGTACATTCGAGCAGTACTTC	CASSSQGGQGTFEQYF
NA	NA	TRBV3-1/TRBV3-2	TRBJ2-5	TGTGCCAGCAGCCAAGATCGTCGCCCGGGGTTAGAGACCCAGTACTTC	CASSQDRRPGLETQYF
NA	NA	TRBV6-6	TRBJ1-5	TGTGCCAGCAGCCCCCGGACAACTGATCAGCCCCAGCATTTT	CASSPRTTDQPQHF
NA	NA	TRBV5-1	TRBJ1-2	TGCGCCAGCAGCTTGGAGGGCGGGGGTTCCTATGGCTACACCTTC	CASSLEGGGSYGYTF
NA	TRBD1	TRBV27	TRBJ1-1	TGTGCCAGCAGTCTCTCAGGGGGCTGGAATGAAGCTTTCTTT	CASSLSGGWNEAFF
NA	NA	TRBV20-1	TRBJ2-7	TGCAGTGCCCCGACTACCTACGAGCAGTACTTC	CSAPTTYEQYF
NA	NA	TRBV7-8	TRBJ1-5	TGTGCCAGCAGCTTAGAGGGCAGGGGTCAGCCCCAGCATTTT	CASSLEGRGQPQHF
NA	NA	TRBV7-2	TRBJ2-3	TGTGCCAGCAGCTTACAAGGAAGCGGCGCAGATACGCAGTATTTT	CASSLQGSGADTQYF
NA	TRBD2	TRBV19	TRBJ2-2	TGTGCCAGTAGTGTGACTAGCGGCCTTACTCCGAGGACCGGGGAGCTGTTTTTT	CASSVTSGLTPRTGELFF
NA	NA	TRBV19	TRBJ1-5	TGTGCCAGTAGCGCGGACATCGATCAGCCCCAGCATTTT	CASSADIDQPQHF
NA	TRBD1	TRBV19	TRBJ1-5	TGTGCCAGCGCCGGGACAGGGGGCTTAGGTCAGCCCCAGCATTTT	CASAGTGGLGQPQHF
once	TRBD2	TRBV4-1	TRBJ2-5	TGCGCCAGCAGCCAAACTAGCGGGAGTGGATGGGAGACCCAGTACTTC	CASSQTSGSGWETQYF
NA	NA	TRBV19	TRBJ1-5	TGTGCCAGTAGTATGGGGCCTAAACAGCCCCAGCATTTT	CASSMGPKQPQHF
NA	TRBD1	TRBV2	TRBJ2-7	TGTGCCAGCAGTCTACAGGGGGCTCGCGAGCAGTACTTC	CASSLQGAREQYF
NA	NA	TRBV28	TRBJ2-1	TGTGCCAGCAAAAAGCCAGGGAACAATGAGCAGTTCTTC	CASKKPGNNEQFF
NA	TRBD2	TRBV3-1/TRBV3-2	TRBJ2-2	TGTGCCAGCAGCCAAGAGGGTAGCGGGAGGGCCGGGGAGCTGTTTTTT	CASSQEGSGRAGELFF
NA	TRBD2	TRBV19	TRBJ2-7	TGTGCCAGTTCCCCTAGCGGGAGAAACTACGAGCAGTACTTC	CASSPSGRNYEQYF
NA	NA	TRBV28	TRBJ1-3	TGTGCCAGCAGTTCTCTAACCGGGGGGTGGCGTGGAAACACCATATATTTT	CASSSLTGGWRGNTIYF
NA	TRBD2	TRBV27	TRBJ2-1	TGTGCCAGCAGTTCCACCGGGACTACTACCGTCGATGAGCAGTTCTTC	CASSSTGTTTVDEQFF
once	NA	TRBV2	TRBJ2-3	TGTGCCAGCAGGCGAGAAACAGATACGCAGTATTTT	CASRRETDTQYF
NA	NA	TRBV20-1	TRBJ2-7	TGCAGTGCTAGTGGGGAGACCCCCGGTAGGTACTTC	CSASGETPGRYF
NA	TRBD2	TRBV7-2	TRBJ2-1	TGTGCCAGCAGCCAGGGGGGTAGCGGGAGACCCAATGAGCAGTTCTTC	CASSQGGSGRPNEQFF
NA	TRBD1	TRBV2	TRBJ1-5	TGTGCCAGCAGTGTAGAGGGGACAGGGGTTCAGCCCCAGCATTTT	CASSVEGTGVQPQHF
once	NA	TRBV3-1/TRBV3-2	TRBJ2-5	TGTGCCAGCAGCCAAGTTATCGTCGAGACCCAGTACTTC	CASSQVIVETQYF
once	NA	TRBV21-1	TRBJ2-3	TGTGCCAGCAGCAAAGCGGTAGCGGGAGGGCCCGCAGATACGCAGTATTTT	CASSKAVAGGPADTQYF
NA	NA	TRBV18	TRBJ1-1	TGTGCCAGCTCACCACAACAGGACACTGAAGCTTTCTTT	CASSPQQDTEAFF
NA	NA	TRBV6-5	TRBJ1-2	TGTGCCAGCAGTTACTCATTTATTAGTAACTATGGCTACACCTTC	CASSYSFISNYGYTF
NA	NA	TRBV30	TRBJ1-2	TGTGCCTGGAGTGTCAGTCAGGTCGCAGGCTACACCTTC	CAWSVSQVAGYTF
NA	TRBD2	TRBV11-3	TRBJ2-1	TGTGCCAGCAGCGTAAATAGCGGGAGCTATGAGCAGTTCTTC	CASSVNSGSYEQFF
NA	TRBD2	TRBV24-1	TRBJ2-1	TGTGCCACCAGTGATTTGGATAGATCGGGAGGGGATGAGCAGTTCTTC	CATSDLDRSGGDEQFF
NA	NA	TRBV19	TRBJ1-1	TGTGCCAGTAGTAGGACGGCGCGGGCCATGAACACTGAAGCTTTCTTT	CASSRTARAMNTEAFF